This TCR beta chain originates from a study of CD8 T cells in ankylosing spondylitis. V lost 6 bases and J lost 7; bases outside the gene matches: 17. Looked up from germline, CDR1 is MNHNS and CDR2 is SASEGT. The CDR3 contains 16 residues. Using its own MiXCR run on the 5' RACE reads, TCRdb lists one record per CDR3 protein. This table has almost 250,000 distinct CDR3 sequences, 30% to 40% appearing once. This clonotype showed up just a few times. This clonotype was obtained from a male donor with ankylosing spondylitis or in good health (not recorded which). The rearrangement uses TRBV6-1 and TRBJ2-7; 8 bases are shared with TRBD1. The specimen was blood, either unsorted or a sorted T cell fraction (not recorded which). CDR3 bases: TGTGCCAGCAGACCAGGGACAGGAGCGTTTTTGGGGGAGCAGTACTTC. Amino acid sequence: CASRPGTGAFLGEQYF.